The T cell receptor beta chain under discussion was sequenced for a study of blood T cell repertoires in COVID-19. Study overall: Acute and convalescent COVID-19 samples came from the United States, Italy and Spain. T cells, B-cell-depleted T cells, or PBMCs provided the cDNA or gDNA that served as material.

V trimming: 5 bases; J trimming: 8 bases; junction bases outside the gene matches: 4. The CDR3 loop spans 12 amino acids. Germline-derived CDR1 and CDR2 are MNHEY and SVGAGI. Original analysis: Reference gene primer amplification gave estimated nucleated cell counts. TCRdb keeps only in-frame clones here, not all; method: immunoSEQ multiplex PCR. For V, J and clone size, that table is used; D and trimming come from the DNA. The sample shows approximately 260,000 clones, roughly 90% of them seen only once. Which cohort a participant joined came from the clinical history participants gave. The sample consisted of PBMCs or T cells enriched from blood (not recorded which). The chain links TRBV6-5 to TRBJ1-2; 8 bases are shared with TRBD1. This receptor was identified in a woman in her twenties or thirties with acute COVID-19. CDR3 region: CASSMTGEGYTF. The CDR3 DNA reads TGTGCCAGCAGTATGACAGGGGAGGGCTACACCTTC.